One sample yielded the 20 T cell receptor beta chains listed below, sequenced in a study of blood T cell repertoires in COVID-19. Only in-frame clones appear in the TCRdb table, and some are missing; sequencing was by immunoSEQ multiplex PCR. The sample records 330,000 or so clones, approximately 86% being singletons. The sample taken for sequencing was peripheral blood. Receptors originate from a young man with COVID-19, enrolled during active disease.

The chain carries TRBV28 and TRBJ2-1, with TRBD2 as a possible D gene (6 bases). V dropped 5 bases and J dropped 13 bases, with 15 bases sitting between them. The germline V gene has CDR1 MDHEN and CDR2 SYDVKM. CDR3 length: 12 amino acids. For the CDR3, the DNA is TGTGCCAGCAGTCTCGGACTATCGCCACAGTTCTTC. Its protein is CASSLGLSPQFF.

CDR3 amino acids: CASSYSWGQGNTEAFF. As DNA, the CDR3 is TGTGCCAGCAGTTATAGTTGGGGACAGGGCAACACTGAAGCTTTCTTT. The chain is built from TRBV6-5 and TRBJ1-1; 9 nucleotides match TRBD1. The CDR3 consists of 16 residues. Per the germline V gene, CDR1 is MNHEY and CDR2 is SVGAGI. The trim removed 3 bases at V and 2 bases at J, leaving 7 bases unmatched.

The V gene is TRBV19, the J gene TRBJ1-2; D is unclear. The CDR3 is made up of 15 amino acids. Germline CDR1 LNHDA, CDR2 SQIVND (reference sequence). The V end lost 5 bases, the J end lost 0 bases, and 13 bases lay between the germline ends. CDR3 sequence (DNA): TGTGCCAGTAGTGAGGCGACGGGAGCTAACTATGGCTACACCTTC. Amino acid sequence: CASSEATGANYGYTF.

The chain carries TRBV2 and TRBJ1-2; 7 bases align to TRBD1. V lost 2 bases to trimming and J lost 6 bases; unmatched junction nucleotides: 9. The germline V gene encodes CDR1 SNHLY and CDR2 FYNNEI. This CDR3 is 15 amino acids long. The CDR3 sequence: CASSERRGRYDGYTF. In DNA, the CDR3 is TGTGCCAGCAGTGAAAGAAGGGGGCGTTATGATGGCTACACCTTC.

The J gene is TRBJ2-2, the V gene TRBV29-1, with 7 bases identical to TRBD1. The length of the CDR3 is 11 residues. CDR1 and CDR2 (germline): SQVTM, ANQGSEA. Here the CDR3 reads CRRGRAGELFF. CDR3 nucleotide sequence: TGCAGGAGGGGGCGCGCCGGGGAGCTGTTTTTT.

This clone has only a few counts. The rearrangement links TRBV6-6 to TRBJ2-7; a possible D gene is TRBD2 (7 bases). The V gene lost 2 bases and the J gene lost 7 bases, with 15 bases spanning the gap. The CDR3 sequence is 14 residues long. CDR1 is MNHNY and CDR2 is SVGAGI in the germline V gene (reference sequence). CDR3 DNA sequence: TGTGCCAGCAGTTACGGTGGGGGGGCTCAGGAGCAGTACTTC. It yields the protein CASSYGGGAQEQYF.

The chain links TRBV7-3 to TRBJ2-5; D is perhaps TRBD2 (5 bases). This CDR3 has 13 amino acids. Germline lookup yields CDR1 SGHTA and CDR2 FQGTGA. Deletions cut 3 bases from V and 1 base from J, with 6 bases between. CDR3 coding DNA: TGTGCCAGCAGCTTCGGAGGCCAAGAGACCCAGTACTTC. This encodes CASSFGGQETQYF.

The rearrangement links TRBV27 to TRBJ2-3; 10 nucleotides line up with TRBD2. The CDR3 consists of 15 residues. Germline trimming cut 3 bases from V and 4 bases from J; bases unmatched to any gene: 4. CDR1 and CDR2 (germline): MNHEY, SMNVEV (reference sequence). The chain's CDR3 is CASSFNGLAADTQYF. The CDR3 bases are TGTGCCAGCAGTTTTAATGGACTAGCGGCAGATACGCAGTATTTT.

The chain has TRBV11-3 and TRBJ2-7; 8 positions agree with TRBD2. CDR3 length: 15 residues. The V and J ends lost 2 bases and 2 bases, in that order; junction bases with no gene match: 5. Germline V gene lookup returns CDR1 SGHNT and CDR2 YENEEA. CDR3 amino acids: CASSLRAAGAYEQYF. CDR3 nucleotide sequence: TGTGCCAGCAGCTTAAGGGCAGCGGGAGCCTACGAGCAGTACTTC. The whole variable domain, filled in from reference TRBV11-3 and TRBJ2-7, reads EAGVVQSPRYKIIEKKQPVAFWCNPISGHNTLYWYLQNLGQGPELLIRYENEEAVDDSQLPKDRFSAERLKGVDSTLKIQPAELGDSAVYLCASSLRAAGAYEQYFGPGTRLTVT.

The chain combines TRBV10-3 with TRBJ2-7; 10 bases align to TRBD1. This CDR3 contains 16 residues. Germline V gene lookup returns CDR1 ENHRY and CDR2 SYGVKD. J gave up 0 bases and V 6 bases, and 8 bases lay outside the gene matches. CDR3 in amino acids: CAIRPTDRGLSYEQYF. CDR3 DNA: TGTGCCATCAGACCTACCGACAGGGGGCTCTCCTACGAGCAGTACTTC.

This chain links TRBV21-1 with TRBJ1-6; TRBD1 reflects the table's D call only, with no check against the DNA. TRBV21-1 is assigned pseudogene status. The CDR3 loop spans 17 amino acids. DNA for the CDR3: TGTGCCAGCAGCAAATTTCTGACAGGGACCTATAATTCACCCCTCCACTTT. It specifies CASSKFLTGTYNSPLHF.

In its sample, this clone was seen once. This chain connects TRBV7-3 to TRBJ2-1; D is possibly TRBD2 (5 bases). This CDR3 is 14 amino acids long. Germline values: CDR1 SGHTA, CDR2 FQGTGA. Trimming stripped 5 bases from V and 3 bases from J, with 11 bases between. CDR3 in amino acids: CASSPHRGYNEQFF. The CDR3 region has the DNA TGTGCCAGCAGCCCGCACCGGGGCTACAATGAGCAGTTCTTC.

The rearrangement uses TRBV7-2 and TRBJ1-2; D is undetermined. The CDR3 sequence is 14 residues long. The ends were cut back, 5 bases at V and 2 bases at J, with 12 bases in the middle. Germline V gives CDR1 SGHTA, CDR2 FQGNSA. CDR3 bases: TGTGCCAGCAGCCCCCGAGCAGCGAACTATGGCTACACCTTC. Translating it yields CASSPRAANYGYTF. Full variable domain (missing parts from reference TRBV7-2 and TRBJ1-2): GAGVSQSPSNKVTEKGKDVELRCDPISGHTALYWYRQSLGQGLEFLIYFQGNSAPDKSGLPSDRFSAERTGGSVSTLTIQRTQQEDSAVYLCASSPRAANYGYTFGSGTRLTVV.

The chain recombines TRBV10-3 with TRBJ1-1; TRBD1 matches at 8 bases. The length of the CDR3 is 14 residues. With V trimmed by 5 bases and J by 2 bases, 4 bases remained unmatched. The germline V gene encodes CDR1 ENHRY and CDR2 SYGVKD. CDR3 loop: CAISPGQDNTEAFF. Written as DNA, the CDR3 is TGTGCCATCAGTCCGGGACAGGACAACACTGAAGCTTTCTTT.

The chain is built from TRBV9 and TRBJ2-3; 7 bases map to TRBD2. The CDR3 sequence is 14 residues long. V lost 0 bases to trimming and J lost 5 bases; unmatched junction nucleotides: 3. Germline lookup yields CDR1 SGDLS and CDR2 YYNGEE. The CDR3 DNA reads as TGTGCCAGCAGCGTAGGATCGGGGGGAGATACGCAGTATTTT. It specifies CASSVGSGGDTQYF.

V gene TRBV7-9 combines with J gene TRBJ1-4, with 7 positions matching TRBD1. Germline V lookup: CDR1 SEHNR, CDR2 FQNEAQ (reference sequence). CDR3 length equals 15 residues. V was pared by 5 bases and J by 8 bases, with 11 bases of the junction left unmatched. As DNA, the CDR3 is TGTGCCAGCAGCAGCCCGGAGACAGGGCTCGAAAAACTGTTTTTT. Translating it yields CASSSPETGLEKLFF.

V gene TRBV29-1 combines with J gene TRBJ2-1, with 9 nucleotides matching TRBD2. The CDR3 totals 15 residues. Per the germline V gene, CDR1 is SQVTM and CDR2 is ANQGSEA. The trim removed 3 bases at V and 7 bases at J, leaving 10 bases unmatched. CDR3 sequence (DNA): TGCAGCGTTGATCGAACCGGACTAGCGCGGAATGAGCAGTTCTTC. It specifies CSVDRTGLARNEQFF.

The J gene is TRBJ2-3, the V gene TRBV24-1; TRBD2 agrees at 10 bases. Germline V gene data show CDR1 as KGHDR and CDR2 as SFDVKD. The CDR3 runs to 17 residues. The junction had 9 bases not matched to a gene; V was cut back by 1 base and J by 6 bases. CDR3 sequence reads: CATSDLGSSGSYDTQYF. CDR3 nucleotides: TGTGCCACCAGTGATTTAGGGTCTAGCGGGAGTTACGATACGCAGTATTTT.

This rearrangement joins TRBV29-1 to TRBJ2-7, with 14 bases aligning to TRBD2. The germline CDR1 and CDR2 sequences are SQVTM and ANQGSEA. The CDR3 covers 17 residues. Trimming took 6 bases from V and 2 from J; bases not matched to a gene: 12. The CDR3 loop reads CSVSGTSGSSIPYEQYF. The CDR3 DNA sequence: TGCAGCGTCTCCGGGACTAGCGGGAGTTCAATCCCCTACGAGCAGTACTTC.

The J gene is TRBJ1-1, the V gene TRBV7-8, with D possibly matching TRBD1 (5 bases). V lost 5 bases and J lost 10, with 14 bases in between. From germline, CDR1 is SGHVS and CDR2 FQNEAQ. CDR3 length: 12 amino acids. The CDR3: CASSLQATGAFF. The CDR3 nucleotides are TGTGCCAGCAGCCTACAGGCTACCGGAGCTTTCTTT. Full variable domain (remainder filled in from reference TRBV7-8 and TRBJ1-1): GAGVSQSPRYKVAKRGQDVALRCDPISGHVSLFWYQQALGQGPEFLTYFQNEAQLDKSGLPSDRFFAERPEGSVSTLKIQRTQQEDSAVYLCASSLQATGAFFGQGTRLTVV.